The entry below gives a single TCR beta chain sequence along with its context. Its recognized antigen is unknown. Base qualities are not at hand, and no much larger clone is one base apart. Participants in the prospective study were enrolled through a virtual design, were aged about 18 to 100 years, and lived in roughly 24 United States geographic areas. In the prospective study, cohorts were assigned on the basis of participant-reported clinical history obtained from a screening survey and a study questionnaire. For ImmuneRACE Cohort 3, a participant was defined as recovered based on two consecutive negative NP/OP PCR tests, clearance by a healthcare professional, or resolution of symptoms. Each participant in the prospective study had whole blood, serum and a nasopharyngeal or oropharyngeal swab collected by mobile phlebotomists. Participants in the prospective study had the option to provide additional blood draws and questionnaires over a roughly two-month period. Before DNA extraction, blood samples from the prospective study were shipped at room temperature or frozen.

These data belong to a study of blood T cell repertoires in COVID-19 (dated by TCRdb to about 2020). Turning to the overall study: Samples covering the acute and convalescent phases of COVID-19 were provided by collaborators in the United States, Italy and Spain. The prospective study material was composed of cDNA or gDNA derived from T cells, B-cell-depleted T cells, or PBMCs. Subjects who had been exposed to COVID-19, were actively infected with it, or had recovered from it provided the deeply sampled blood TCRbeta repertoires that made up the dataset. A freely available public database, intended as a resource for researchers studying the immune response to SARS-CoV-2, is where the repertoires were released. Samples came from the ongoing ImmuneRACE study (first 160 participants) plus 1,254 subjects from 6 global collaborators. Nearly every sample came with metadata listing a de-identified subject ID, COVID-19 status, age in years and sex. Where available, HLA class I and class II types were obtained from metadata supplied by the sample provider rather than from assay-based typing.

TCRbeta CDR3 regions were amplified from genomic DNA by means of the immunoSEQ Assay, a bias-controlled multiplex PCR. The original methods were these. The number of nucleated cells in each sample was estimated by amplification of reference gene primers within the assay. To quantify the absolute abundance of each unique TCRbeta CDR3 rearrangement, sequence reads were collapsed and filtered. For each sample, productive Simpson clonality was calculated as the square root of Simpson's diversity index over productive rearrangements. Held by TCRdb, this immuneACCESS table contains in-frame sequences only and omits some clones. Under half of the omission traces to an unresolved V gene where checked; the cause of the rest is unknown. D and trimming were read from the DNA, whereas the V and J calls and clone size are those reported in that table. This sample lists around 290,000 clones; about nine tenths were detected once. The ten largest make up 1% to 1.3% of the sample.

Overall study outcomes, separate from this receptor: How much clinical and demographic metadata was included differed by source and by participant, and the metadata was provided uncurated.

Counted from cysteine to phenylalanine, this CDR3 has 16 amino acids. Only the CDR3 DNA is retained, 48 bases long and in frame from the first base. Germline trimming: 2 bases from V, 1 base from J; junction bases outside gene matches: 6. According to the germline V gene, CDR1 reads LGHNA and CDR2 reads YSLEER. This sequence originates from a woman aged 25 to 39 who had recovered from COVID-19. Recombination linked TRBV4-3 to TRBJ2-3; 7 middle bases align to TRBD2. The source material was PBMCs or T cells enriched from blood (not recorded which). DNA sequence: TGCGCCAGCAGCCAATCCTCAGCGGGACGCACAGATACGCAGTATTTT. It is translated as CASSQSSAGRTDTQYF.